Listed below are T cell receptor beta chains from one sample, sequenced in a study of Graves' ophthalmopathy and Graves' hyperthyroidism. TCRdb reprocessed the multiplex PCR reads with MiXCR, giving one entry per CDR3 protein. Counted here are 400,000 to 450,000 distinct CDR3 sequences, more than 20% occurring once; the ten biggest clones make up around 3%. The source material was peripheral blood. All receptors derive from a woman younger than 35 with stable Graves' hyperthyroidism. The CDR3 runs from the conserved cysteine through the conserved F or W. The D gene is left open where the match is weak. Clone size is given for some rows only: seen once, a few or many times, or a class if the clone is expanded.

clone_size | j_call | d_call | v_call | cdr3_aa | cdr3_nt
many | TRBJ1-5 | TRBD1 | TRBV7-2 | CASSSRQGQGNQPQHF | TGTGCCAGCAGCTCCCGACAGGGGCAGGGTAATCAGCCCCAGCATTTT
many | TRBJ2-7 | - | TRBV20-1 | CSAPQGREYHF | TGCAGTGCTCCCCAGGGGCGGGAATACCACTTC
many | TRBJ2-7 | - | TRBV27 | CASSLSIRRAGYEQYF | TGTGCCAGCAGTTTATCTATTAGGAGGGCCGGGTACGAGCAGTACTTC
many | TRBJ2-2 | - | TRBV4-1 | CASSQGRRIKNTGELFF | TGCGCCAGCAGCCAGGGGAGACGGATTAAGAACACCGGGGAGCTGTTTTTT
many | TRBJ2-7 | - | TRBV12-3/TRBV12-4 | CASSLGVMNYEQYF | TGTGCCAGCAGTTTGGGGGTAATGAACTACGAGCAGTACTTC
many | TRBJ2-6 | - | TRBV9 | CASRGSPGANVLTF | TGTGCCAGCAGGGGGTCTCCTGGGGCCAACGTCCTGACTTTC
- | TRBJ2-7 | - | TRBV7-2 | CASSPNLEQYF | TGTGCCAGCAGTCCGAATCTTGAGCAGTACTTC
many | TRBJ1-2 | - | TRBV12-3/TRBV12-4 | CASSLIDDYGYTF | TGTGCCAGCAGTTTAATTGACGACTATGGCTACACCTTC
- | TRBJ1-5 | - | TRBV6-5 | CASSYSGMVGPQHF | TGTGCCAGCAGTTACTCCGGGATGGTAGGGCCCCAGCATTTT
once | TRBJ2-7 | - | TRBV2 | CASSASGRYEQYF | TGTGCCAGCAGTGCGTCAGGCCGATACGAGCAGTACTTC
many | TRBJ1-1 | TRBD1 | TRBV5-1 | CASSPEQGAYTEAFF | TGCGCCAGCAGCCCCGAACAGGGGGCCTATACTGAAGCTTTCTTT
- | TRBJ2-7 | TRBD2 | TRBV18 | CASSPPTSGPHEQYF | TGTGCCAGCTCACCACCGACTAGCGGGCCCCACGAGCAGTACTTC
- | TRBJ1-2 | TRBD1 | TRBV6-1 | CASSRGQGAITF | TGTGCCAGCAGTAGAGGACAGGGGGCTATCACCTTC
- | TRBJ2-7 | - | TRBV11-2 | CASSLVGRDYEQYF | TGTGCCAGCAGCTTAGTGGGCAGGGACTACGAGCAGTACTTC
- | TRBJ2-3 | - | TRBV29-1 | CSVDRPGRARRDTQYF | TGCAGCGTTGACCGTCCGGGGCGGGCCCGGCGAGATACGCAGTATTTT
many | TRBJ1-2 | - | TRBV5-6 | CATGRADYGYTF | TGTGCCACCGGCCGGGCGGATTATGGCTACACCTTC
few | TRBJ1-6 | - | TRBV28 | CASSSRDGVYNSPLHF | TGTGCCAGCAGTTCCCGGGACGGCGTCTATAATTCACCCCTCCACTTT
many | TRBJ2-5 | - | TRBV10-3 | CAISDDKQETQYF | TGTGCCATCAGTGACGACAAGCAAGAGACCCAGTACTTC
many | TRBJ1-5 | - | TRBV20-1 | CSAREVADQPQHF | TGCAGTGCTAGAGAGGTTGCGGATCAGCCCCAGCATTTT
- | TRBJ2-2 | - | TRBV4-1 | CASSQEDSQNTGELFF | TGCGCCAGCAGCCAAGAGGACTCCCAGAACACCGGGGAGCTGTTTTTT
many | TRBJ2-2 | - | TRBV2 | CASSEEISGELFF | TGTGCCAGCAGTGAAGAGATTTCCGGGGAGCTGTTTTTT
many | TRBJ2-5 | - | TRBV12-3/TRBV12-4 | CASSLGVGAKRETQYF | TGTGCCAGCAGTTTAGGAGTAGGGGCGAAGAGGGAGACCCAGTACTTC
many | TRBJ2-7 | TRBD2 | TRBV6-2/TRBV6-3 | CASSGTSGTYEQYF | TGTGCCAGCAGTGGGACTAGCGGAACCTACGAGCAGTACTTC
many | TRBJ1-2 | - | TRBV4-1 | CASSQVIYGYTF | TGCGCCAGCAGCCAAGTGATCTATGGCTACACCTTC
few | TRBJ2-5 | - | TRBV12-3/TRBV12-4 | CASSPSRLETQYF | TGTGCCAGCAGCCCTTCTAGATTGGAGACCCAGTACTTC
- | TRBJ2-5 | TRBD2 | TRBV4-2 | CASSQTGLAGWETQYF | TGTGCCAGCAGCCAAACGGGACTAGCGGGCTGGGAGACCCAGTACTTC
few | TRBJ2-2 | TRBD2 | TRBV5-5 | CASSFPGGANTGELFF | TGTGCCAGCAGCTTTCCGGGGGGAGCGAACACCGGGGAGCTGTTTTTT
few | TRBJ2-3 | - | TRBV3-1 | CASSQGMSTDTQYF | TGTGCCAGCAGCCAAGGCATGAGCACAGATACGCAGTATTTT
- | TRBJ2-5 | - | TRBV6-5 | CASSYTNYRDQETQYF | TGTGCCAGCAGTTACACCAATTACCGGGACCAAGAGACCCAGTACTTC
- | TRBJ2-3 | TRBD1 | TRBV9 | CASSSLGTGRDTQYF | TGTGCCAGCAGCTCCTTGGGGACAGGGAGGGATACGCAGTATTTT
- | TRBJ2-7 | - | TRBV13 | CASSLGFGDVGVSYEQYF | TGTGCCAGCAGCTTAGGTTTCGGGGACGTAGGGGTAAGCTACGAGCAGTACTTC
many | TRBJ1-1 | - | TRBV11-2 | CASSLREEGTEAFF | TGTGCCAGCAGCTTACGGGAAGAGGGGACTGAAGCTTTCTTT